Shown below are 25 T cell receptor beta chains from a single sample sequenced in a study of cytomegalovirus exposure and HLA in healthy donors. Use of 60 Vbeta and 13 Jbeta primers characterized the PCR. Profiled with immunoSEQ multiplex PCR; TCRdb holds only in-frame clones, not every one. The sample consists of approximately 160,000 clones, roughly 73% of them appearing once. The sample taken for sequencing was PBMCs. The receptor source for this set is a male donor in good health and CMV-seronegative.

The V and J genes are TRBV19 and TRBJ1-5; D perhaps matches TRBD1 (6 bases). Germline V gene lookup returns CDR1 LNHDA and CDR2 SQIVND (reference sequence). V was cut by 5 bases and J by 3 bases, with 20 bases left in between. The CDR3 sequence is 17 residues long. CDR3 coding DNA: TGTGCCAGTAGTGAGGGGGTGGGGCCTATCAACAATCAGCCCCAGCATTTT. Its protein product is CASSEGVGPINNQPQHF.

The chain carries TRBV18 and TRBJ2-5; 7 positions match TRBD2. J lost 5 bases, V lost 0 bases, and 9 bases had no gene match. Germline lookup yields CDR1 KGHSH and CDR2 LQKENI. CDR3 size: 16 residues. The CDR3 protein is CASSPPTAGVVETQYF. CDR3 bases: TGTGCCAGCTCACCACCGACGGCGGGAGTGGTGGAGACCCAGTACTTC.

V usage is TRBV5-1 and J usage is TRBJ1-2; 8 bases agree with TRBD1. V shed 4 bases, J shed 4 bases, and the junction held 6 bases outside the gene matches. Germline CDR1 reads SGHRS; CDR2 reads YFSETQ. This CDR3 region has 14 residues. The DNA for the CDR3 is TGCGCCAGCAGCCCAGGGGGCGGGGGCTATGGCTACACCTTC. Translating it yields CASSPGGGGYGYTF.

The V gene is TRBV28, the J gene TRBJ2-1; TRBD2 matches 10 bases. CDR1 is MDHEN, CDR2 SYDVKM, per germline. The CDR3 loop spans 14 amino acids. The ends lost 5 bases at V and 10 bases at J; junction bases unmatched: 8. CDR3 sequence (DNA): TGTGCCAGCAGTCCCCCGGGACTAGCGCGCGAGCAGTTCTTC. This translates into CASSPPGLAREQFF.

This chain links TRBV9 with TRBJ2-3, with a tentative D call TRBD2 (6 bases). The germline V gene has CDR1 SGDLS and CDR2 YYNGEE. V was cut by 0 bases and J by 4 bases, with 9 bases left in between. The CDR3 contains 14 residues. CDR3 DNA: TGTGCCAGCAGCGTAGAGACTAGTCCAGATACGCAGTATTTT. Translated, it gives CASSVETSPDTQYF.

The gene calls are TRBV4-1 and TRBJ1-1, with D tentatively TRBD1 (6 bases). V lost 3 bases to trimming and J lost 5 bases, with 13 bases between them. This CDR3 region has 14 residues. CDR1 MGHRA and CDR2 YSYEKL come from the germline V gene. CDR3 DNA: TGCGCCAGCAGCCATCGGCAGGGGTTTACTGAAGCTTTCTTT. Translation gives CASSHRQGFTEAFF.

The chain employs TRBV5-6 and TRBJ2-5; maybe TRBD2 (7 bases). V was cut by 3 bases and J by 6 bases, with 15 bases left in between. This CDR3 comprises 14 residues. CDR1 is SGHDT and CDR2 is YYEEEE in the germline V gene. Here the CDR3 reads CASSWEGGSKTQYF. Here the CDR3 DNA reads TGTGCCAGCAGCTGGGAGGGGGGTTCAAAGACCCAGTACTTC.

This sequence joins TRBV6-6 and TRBJ1-2; 8 bases line up with TRBD1. J lost 4 bases, V lost 2 bases, and 3 bases had no gene match. This CDR3 contains 14 residues. Germline V gene lookup returns CDR1 MNHNY and CDR2 SVGAGI (reference sequence). The CDR3 region has the DNA TGTGCCAGCAGTTACGGGCAGGGGGCCTATGGCTACACCTTC. This sequence encodes CASSYGQGAYGYTF.

This clone was observed once. This sequence joins TRBV27 and TRBJ2-7; TRBD1 might be the D (5 bases). Per germline, CDR1 MNHEY and CDR2 SMNVEV (reference sequence). This CDR3 region has 12 residues. The V end was cut by 6 bases, the J end by 6 bases, with 12 bases between. CDR3 protein: CASSFSGLEQYF. CDR3 sequence (DNA): TGTGCCAGCAGCTTTTCAGGGCTCGAGCAGTACTTC.

The gene calls are TRBV5-6 and TRBJ2-2; no clear D. The ends were cut back, 1 base at V and 3 bases at J, with 4 bases in the middle. The CDR3 covers 13 residues. Germline CDR1 reads SGHDT; CDR2 reads YYEEEE. The CDR3 nucleotides read TGTGCCAGCAGCTTGCAGGACACCGGGGAGCTGTTTTTT. This codes for CASSLQDTGELFF. The full variable domain, rest sourced from reference TRBV5-6 and TRBJ2-2, is DAGVTQSPTHLIKTRGQQVTLRCSPKSGHDTVSWYQQALGQGPQFIFQYYEEEERQRGNFPDRFSGHQFPNYSSELNVNALLLGDSALYLCASSLQDTGELFFGEGSRLTVL.

The chain couples TRBV6-5 to TRBJ2-1; no clear D. The CDR3 has 14 residues. CDR1 and CDR2 from the germline V gene are MNHEY and SVGAGI. Deletions cut 2 bases from V and 2 bases from J, with 7 bases between. The CDR3 spells CASSYRDPYNEQFF. The CDR3 DNA sequence: TGTGCCAGCAGTTACAGAGATCCCTACAATGAGCAGTTCTTC.

J is TRBJ2-3 and V is TRBV6-4, with TRBD2 matching over 9 bases. The V gene end was trimmed by 6 bases and the J gene end by 4 bases; junction bases not matched to a gene: 14. CDR1 is MRHNA, CDR2 SNTAGT, per germline. This CDR3 has 17 residues. In nucleotides, the CDR3 is TGTGCCAGCAGACGATCGGGACTAGCCGGTTCTGCAGATACGCAGTATTTT. It yields the protein CASRRSGLAGSADTQYF.

The rearrangement uses TRBV7-2 and TRBJ2-1, with 7 bases fitting TRBD1. This CDR3 region has 18 residues. Germline V CDR1 and CDR2: SGHTA, FQGNSA. V shed 4 bases, J shed 0 bases, and the junction held 12 bases outside the gene matches. CDR3 DNA sequence: TGTGCCAGCAGCTGGAACTCGGGACAGACGAGCTCCTACAATGAGCAGTTCTTC. It is translated as CASSWNSGQTSSYNEQFF. Complete variable domain (other parts from reference TRBV7-2 and TRBJ2-1): GAGVSQSPSNKVTEKGKDVELRCDPISGHTALYWYRQSLGQGLEFLIYFQGNSAPDKSGLPSDRFSAERTGGSVSTLTIQRTQQEDSAVYLCASSWNSGQTSSYNEQFFGPGTRLTVL.

The V call is TRBV6-5, the J call TRBJ2-7, with a possible D match to TRBD1 (6 bases). The CDR3 loop spans 15 amino acids. V dropped 6 bases and J dropped 3 bases, with 18 bases sitting between them. The germline gives CDR1 MNHEY, CDR2 SVGAGI. CDR3 bases: TGTGCCAGCAGCCGAGACAGGCTACCGGGCTACGAGCAGTACTTC. It codes for CASSRDRLPGYEQYF.

This chain links TRBV30 with TRBJ2-5; no clear D. The DNA end is more similar to TRBJ2-7, so the J call may be wrong. In germline, CDR1 is GTSNPN, CDR2 SVGIG (reference sequence). The CDR3 sequence is 13 residues long. CDR3 DNA sequence: TGTGCCTGGAGGACTCCCAAAGTCCACGAGCAGTACTTC. Its protein is CAWRTPKVHEQYF.

The chain joins TRBV9 to TRBJ2-1, with TRBD2 matching over 8 bases. The V and J ends lost 3 bases and 3 bases, in that order; junction bases with no gene match: 2. Per germline, CDR1 SGDLS and CDR2 YYNGEE. This CDR3 has 14 amino acids. CDR3 amino acids: CASSGRGGYNEQFF. CDR3 bases: TGTGCCAGCAGCGGTCGGGGGGGCTACAATGAGCAGTTCTTC.

The chain carries TRBV10-3 and TRBJ1-2; possible D gene TRBD1, 6 bases. This CDR3 region has 15 residues. Germline lookup yields CDR1 ENHRY and CDR2 SYGVKD. V shed 6 bases and J shed 3 bases, with 17 bases lying between them. The CDR3 bases are TGTGCCATCAGGAGGGGGAGGGCGAGATACTATGGCTACACCTTC. Translating it yields CAIRRGRARYYGYTF.

The chain joins TRBV7-7 to TRBJ1-2; TRBD1 is a possible D gene (6 bases). The V end lost 5 bases, the J end lost 1 base, and 11 bases lay between the germline ends. The CDR3 extends over 14 amino acids. Germline V gene lookup returns CDR1 SSHAT and CDR2 FNYEAQ (reference sequence). CDR3 residues: CASSLRTDNYGYTF. The CDR3 nucleotides read TGTGCCAGCAGCCTAAGGACAGATAACTATGGCTACACCTTC.

This clone was picked up one time. The CDR3 loop reads CASSLDRRNEKLFF. The CDR3 nucleotides are TGTGCCAGCAGCTTGGACAGGCGAAATGAAAAACTGTTTTTT. The chain employs TRBV4-2 and TRBJ1-4; TRBD1 aligns across 7 bases. Germline CDR1 is LGHNA and CDR2 is YNFKEQ. The J segment lost 5 bases and the V segment lost 5 bases, leaving 5 bases of the junction unmatched. The CDR3 length is 14 residues.

A note on this clone: A junction end diverges from the germline sequence, so it may reflect a read error. This rearrangement joins TRBV7-9 to TRBJ1-2, with 9 bases matching TRBD1. CDR1 SEHNR and CDR2 FQNEAQ come from the germline V gene (reference sequence). CDR3 length: 16 amino acids. The CDR3 region is CSSSLAQGQGTDGYTF. CDR3 sequence (DNA): TGTTCCAGCAGCTTAGCGCAGGGACAGGGAACGGATGGCTACACCTTC.

The chain employs TRBV7-8 and TRBJ1-5; 10 nucleotides agree with TRBD1. Germline loops: CDR1 SGHVS, CDR2 FQNEAQ. Losses at the gene ends were 4 bases for V and 6 bases for J; bases not matched to a gene: 6. The CDR3 contains 15 residues. The CDR3 DNA sequence: TGTGCCAGCAGCTCCGAGGACAGGGGGATTCAGCCCCAGCATTTT. It yields the protein CASSSEDRGIQPQHF.

The chain employs TRBV7-7 and TRBJ2-1; no clear D gene. Germline V gives CDR1 SSHAT, CDR2 FNYEAQ (reference sequence). CDR3 length: 15 amino acids. Trimming took 2 bases from V and 0 from J, leaving 8 bases between them. The CDR3 spells CASSLKQSSYNEQFF. In DNA form, the CDR3 reads TGTGCCAGCAGCTTAAAACAGAGCTCCTACAATGAGCAGTTCTTC.

The J gene is TRBJ2-5, the V gene TRBV7-9, with TRBD2 matching 8 bases. The J call is in doubt because the DNA end fits TRBJ2-7 better. Germline CDR1 is SEHNR and CDR2 is FQNEAQ (reference sequence). The CDR3 is made up of 13 amino acids. CDR3 protein: CASSFSGVSEQYF. The DNA of the CDR3 is TGTGCCAGCAGCTTTAGCGGGGTAAGCGAGCAGTACTTC.

The chain links TRBV28 to TRBJ1-1; D not resolved. Germline CDR1 MDHEN, CDR2 SYDVKM. V lost 4 bases to trimming and J lost 0 bases, with 3 bases between them. The CDR3 runs 12 residues. The CDR3 is CASSSMNTEAFF. CDR3 sequence (DNA): TGTGCCAGCAGTTCCATGAACACTGAAGCTTTCTTT.

This clone was seen a few times. The chain combines TRBV7-9 with TRBJ2-5; D might be TRBD2 (5 bases). There are 14 residues in the CDR3. V lost 1 base and J lost 5, with 11 bases in between. Per germline, CDR1 SEHNR and CDR2 FQNEAQ (reference sequence). The CDR3 DNA reads TGTGCCAGCAGCTTAGGTTCGGGAAAGGAGACCCAGTACTTC. Its protein product is CASSLGSGKETQYF.